A single sample is the source of the 29 T cell receptor beta chains below, sequenced in a study of CD4 and CD8 cells across lung adenocarcinoma regions. MiXCR, applied by TCRdb to the PCR reads, yields one record per CDR3 protein. The sample records roughly 20,000 distinct CDR3 sequences, roughly 56% being singletons. The specimen sequenced was CD8+ T cells from the center of a lung tumor. Receptor source: a female donor with lung adenocarcinoma. The CD4 and CD8 labels of this study may be unreliable.

This clonotype was observed a few times. The conserved final phenylalanine or tryptophan is absent from the CDR3, which likely points to a read error. No DNA is shown, since the ends of the CDR3 on it are uncertain; the CDR3 is the one TCRdb lists. V usage is TRBV10-2 and J usage is TRBJ2-1; the D call TRBD1 from the table was never checked on the DNA. Germline values: CDR1 WSHSY, CDR2 SAAADI. The CDR3 length equals 13 residues, ends included. CDR3 loop: CASSGVGQGVQWG.

The CDR3 coding sequence is TGCGCCAGCAGTACGGGGGGGTGGGCCAAAGACACTCAGTACTTC. It is translated as CASSTGGWAKDTQYF. V gene TRBV10-2 combines with J gene TRBJ2-4; 8 nucleotides align to TRBD2. J gave up 12 bases and V 5 bases, and 15 bases lay outside the gene matches. Germline V gives CDR1 WSHSY, CDR2 SAAADI. The CDR3 covers 15 residues.

This chain uses TRBV6-1 with TRBJ2-4; D is possibly TRBD1 or TRBD2 (6 bases each). This CDR3 contains 16 residues. Germline V gene sequence: CDR1 MNHNS, CDR2 SASEGT. Trimming cost V 6 bases and J 3 bases, with 18 bases left between them. This CDR3 is CASRPLGGRDKNIQYF. CDR3 nucleotide sequence: TGTGCCAGCAGGCCGCTCGGGGGCCGTGACAAAAACATTCAGTACTTC.

This clonotype has just one count. A read error may account for a junction end that differs from germline. The V and J genes are TRBV5-1 and TRBJ2-6; D possibly corresponds to TRBD2 (6 bases). The length of the CDR3 is 15 residues. The germline gives CDR1 SGHRS, CDR2 YFSETQ. The CDR3 sequence is CASSGGSYGANVLYF. For the CDR3, the DNA is TGCGCCAGCAGCGGAGGGTCTTACGGGGCCAACGTCCTGTACTTC. Filled out from reference TRBV5-1 and TRBJ2-6, the complete variable domain reads KAGVTQTPRYLIKTRGQQVTLSCSPISGHRSVSWYQQTPGQGLQFLFEYFSETQRNKGNFPGRFSGRQFSNSRSEMNVSTLELGDSALYLCASSGGSYGANVLYFGAGSRLTVL.

This clonotype was picked up many times. The chain links TRBV6-5 to TRBJ2-7; D is tentatively TRBD1 or TRBD2 (5 bases each). V was cut by 0 bases and J by 2 bases, with 11 bases left in between. Germline assignment: CDR1 MNHEY and CDR2 SVGAGI. CDR3 length equals 15 residues. The CDR3, as DNA: TGTGCCAGCAGTTACTCGCACGGGACGGCCTACGAGCAGTACTTC. Amino acids: CASSYSHGTAYEQYF.

J is TRBJ2-5 and V is TRBV10-2, with TRBD2 identical over 7 bases. The trim removed 8 bases at V and 7 bases at J, leaving 7 bases unmatched. The CDR3 consists of 12 residues. Germline CDR1 WSHSY, CDR2 SAAADI. The CDR3 loop reads CASGTTGGTQYF. The DNA for the CDR3 is TGCGCCAGCGGGACTACCGGGGGGACCCAGTACTTC.

The chain couples TRBV12-5 to TRBJ2-3; 12 nucleotides agree with TRBD2. CDR1 LGHNT and CDR2 FRNRAP come from the germline V gene. This CDR3 contains 18 residues. Trimming cost V 4 bases and J 5 bases; bases outside gene matches: 13. The CDR3 region has the DNA TGTGCTAGTGGTTCACTAGCGGGAGGAATGTGGGGGGGAGATACGCAGTATTTT. Translated: CASGSLAGGMWGGDTQYF.

Points on this clonotype: The junction does not match germline at one end; this may be a read error. The chain combines TRBV12-3 or TRBV12-4 with TRBJ2-2; possibly TRBD1 for D (6 bases). CDR3 size: 13 residues. CDR3 residues: CASNTFMTGALYF. The CDR3 DNA sequence: TGTGCCAGCAATACATTCATGACAGGTGCGCTGTATTTT.

As regards this clonotype: Its ends do not fully match the called genes, so a read error is possible. The rearrangement joins TRBV4-1 to TRBJ2-3; a weak D match, TRBD1 (5 bases). Germline V gives CDR1 MGHRA, CDR2 YSYEKL. The CDR3 loop spans 14 amino acids. The CDR3 DNA sequence: TGCGCGGGCAGCCAGGCCGTGAGAACAGGTACGCAGTATTTT. Its protein is CAGSQAVRTGTQYF.

With respect to this clonotype: Its ends do not fully match the called genes, so a read error is possible. In DNA form, the CDR3 reads TGCGGCAGCAGGGGGCTGAGAGCCAAAAACATTCAGTATTTT. Amino acids: CGSRGLRAKNIQYF. The chain employs TRBV10-1 and TRBJ2-3, with TRBD1 identical over 8 bases. This CDR3 has 14 residues. Germline loops: CDR1 WNHNN, CDR2 SYGVQD (reference sequence).

Details on this clonotype: Compared with germline, one end of the junction differs, possibly owing to a read error. The rearrangement uses TRBV9 and TRBJ2-5, with D perhaps matching TRBD1 or TRBD2 (6 bases each). Germline CDR1 SGDLS, CDR2 YYNGEE. The CDR3 is 15 residues long. The CDR3 loop is CAGGLRDRDQDTQYF. The CDR3 DNA sequence: TGTGCCGGGGGGCTCCGGGACCGGGACCAAGATACCCAGTACTTC.

This clonotype came up a few times. A much more abundant neighbour one base away suggests this may be a read error. This chain links TRBV6-1 with TRBJ2-1, with 7 positions matching TRBD1. Germline trimming cut 6 bases from V and 10 bases from J; bases unmatched to any gene: 15. Germline V gene sequence: CDR1 MNHNS, CDR2 SASEGT. This CDR3 comprises 15 residues. CDR3 nucleotides: TGTGCCAGCAGATCCGGGACAGTAAACTCCTACGAGCAGTTCTTC. It codes for CASRSGTVNSYEQFF.

This clonotype was detected many times. The J gene is TRBJ2-3, the V gene TRBV14; tentatively, D is TRBD1 (6 bases). V was clipped by 4 bases and J by 2 bases, with 16 bases between them. The germline CDR1 and CDR2 sequences are SGHDN and FVKESK. This CDR3 is built from 16 residues. This CDR3 is CASSPLGQRNTDTQYF. DNA of the CDR3: TGTGCCAGCAGCCCCCTAGGACAGAGAAACACAGATACGCAGTATTTT.

The V gene is TRBV3-1, the J gene TRBJ2-1, with TRBD2 identical over 8 bases. The CDR3 spans 14 residues. Germline trimming cut 3 bases from V and 9 bases from J; bases unmatched to any gene: 7. The germline V gene encodes CDR1 LGHDT and CDR2 YNNKEL (reference sequence). CDR3 DNA sequence: TGTGCCAGCAGCCAGGGACTAGACAGATCTGAGCAGTTCTTC. As protein: CASSQGLDRSEQFF.

This clonotype is termed medium-sized (0.01 to 0.1%). The CDR3 reads CASRRGAAGQPREQFF. The CDR3 bases are TGTGCCAGCAGACGAGGCGCGGCGGGCCAACCGAGGGAGCAGTTCTTC. This sequence joins TRBV12-3 or TRBV12-4 and TRBJ2-1, with D tentatively TRBD2 (5 bases). This CDR3 contains 16 residues. Trimming pared 6 bases from V and 10 bases from J, leaving 25 bases between.

The sample holds a few counts of this clonotype. Since a much larger clone is just one base distant, this may be a read error. J is TRBJ2-4 and V is TRBV27; D remains ambiguous. The V and J ends lost 5 bases and 13 bases respectively, with 18 bases between them. The CDR3 covers 13 residues. Germline loops: CDR1 MNHEY, CDR2 SMNVEV (reference sequence). CDR3: CASSLRLHDAQYF. The DNA for the CDR3 is TGTGCCAGCAGTCTACGGTTACATGACGCCCAGTACTTC.

This clonotype was observed a few times. Just one base apart from a much larger clone, this may be a read error. The chain joins TRBV7-2 to TRBJ2-1; possibly TRBD2 for D (5 bases). Trimming removed 4 bases from V and 10 bases from J, with 20 bases in between. CDR1 is SGHTA and CDR2 is FQGNSA in the germline V gene. The CDR3 has 15 amino acids. CDR3 residues: CASSSLGSAAYEQFF. The CDR3 DNA follows: TGTGCCAGCAGCTCTCTGGGTAGCGCCGCCTACGAGCAGTTCTTC.

The CDR3 reads CASSNQGLAGEGDTQYF. Here the CDR3 DNA reads TGCGCCAGCAGCAACCAAGGACTAGCGGGAGAGGGAGATACGCAGTATTTT. The chain combines TRBV5-1 with TRBJ2-3, with 13 bases fitting TRBD2. Germline CDR1 SGHRS, CDR2 YFSETQ. There are 17 residues in the CDR3. V lost 4 bases and J lost 5; bases outside the gene matches: 10.

V gene TRBV6-1 combines with J gene TRBJ2-5; no definite D call. Per germline, CDR1 MNHNS and CDR2 SASEGT. Trimming shortened V by 9 bases and J by 0 bases, and 17 bases separated the two germline ends. The CDR3 totals 15 residues. The CDR3 sequence: CARGDWARDQETQYF. The CDR3 bases are TGTGCCAGGGGTGACTGGGCCCGAGACCAAGAGACCCAGTACTTC.

V gene TRBV27 combines with J gene TRBJ2-3; maybe TRBD1 (6 bases). The end of the DNA is better explained by TRBJ2-7, so the J call may be wrong. This CDR3 has 17 amino acids. Germline V gene lookup returns CDR1 MNHEY and CDR2 SMNVEV (reference sequence). The CDR3 here is CASSAGLGGPATDTQYF. The CDR3 DNA reads as TGTGCCAGCAGTGCCGGACTTGGGGGCCCCGCCACAGATACGCAGTACTTC.

V and J are TRBV6-1 and TRBJ2-5, with no clear D. The DNA end favors TRBJ2-7, so the J call may be wrong. Germline CDR1 MNHNS, CDR2 SASEGT. The CDR3 length is 15 residues. CDR3 nucleotide sequence: TGTGCCAGCAGTGATTTAGGACCGGCGGACTACGAGCAGTACTTC. Translation gives CASSDLGPADYEQYF.

About this clonotype itself: Relative to the germline gene, one junction end is altered; a read error may explain this. This sequence joins TRBV6-1 and TRBJ2-4; D is tentatively TRBD1 or TRBD2 (5 bases each). Germline lookup yields CDR1 MNHNS and CDR2 SASEGT. The CDR3 extends over 13 amino acids. Here the CDR3 reads CATGPWGKNTQYF. DNA for the CDR3: TGTGCCACGGGGCCGTGGGGCAAAAACACTCAGTATTTC.

Ten or more counts support this clonotype. The CDR3 here is CASSPNPGRYNEQFF. CDR3 sequence (DNA): TGTGCCAGCAGCCCTAACCCAGGGAGATACAATGAGCAGTTCTTC. The chain joins TRBV6-5 to TRBJ2-1; D assignment may be TRBD1 or TRBD2 (5 bases each). CDR3 length: 15 residues. CDR1 is MNHEY and CDR2 is SVGAGI in the germline V gene. The V gene lost 6 bases and the J gene lost 4 bases, with 16 bases spanning the gap.

This clonotype was seen at least ten times. The chain is built from TRBV6-1 and TRBJ2-1; 8 bases agree with TRBD2. The trim removed 2 bases at V and 0 bases at J, leaving 0 bases unmatched. This CDR3 contains 15 residues. CDR1 MNHNS and CDR2 SASEGT come from the germline V gene. CDR3 nucleotide sequence: TGTGCCAGCAGTGAACTAGCGGGCTCCTACAATGAGCAGTTCTTC. Translating it yields CASSELAGSYNEQFF.

This clonotype has only one observation. CDR3 loop: CAAGQGGRDPETQYF. For the CDR3, the DNA is TGTGCCGCGGGGCAGGGGGGCCGAGACCCAGAGACCCAGTACTTC. The gene calls are TRBV27 and TRBJ2-5; possibly TRBD1 for D (7 bases). Looked up from germline, CDR1 is MNHEY and CDR2 is SMNVEV (reference sequence). The CDR3 spans 15 residues. V dropped 11 bases and J dropped 4 bases, with 23 bases sitting between them.

This clonotype turned up a few times. The gene calls are TRBV7-2 and TRBJ2-3; TRBD2 matches at 13 bases. V lost 3 bases and J lost 2; bases outside the gene matches: 2. This CDR3 contains 16 residues. CDR1 is SGHTA, CDR2 FQGNSA, per germline. CDR3 amino acids: CASSLTSGGLTDTQYF. CDR3 in DNA: TGTGCCAGCAGCTTGACTAGCGGGGGGCTCACAGATACGCAGTATTTT.

The chain employs TRBV10-2 and TRBJ2-1; 9 bases agree with TRBD2. The J segment lost 6 bases and the V segment lost 3 bases, leaving 9 bases of the junction unmatched. The length of the CDR3 is 16 residues. CDR1 is WSHSY and CDR2 is SAAADI in the germline V gene. The CDR3 coding sequence is TGCGCCAGCAGTGACCCAAATAGCGGGAGAGTCAATGAGCAGTTCTTC. Translated, it gives CASSDPNSGRVNEQFF.

The chain recombines TRBV4-1 with TRBJ2-3; a possible D gene is TRBD2 (5 bases). The J call may be in error: the DNA end matches TRBJ2-7 better. This CDR3 region has 17 residues. The germline gives CDR1 MGHRA, CDR2 YSYEKL. The CDR3 DNA reads as TGCGCCAGCAGCCAAGTCCCCGGCCGTGGGAGCAAAGATACGCAGTACTTC. Its protein is CASSQVPGRGSKDTQYF.

The V and J genes are TRBV6-1 and TRBJ2-1; 10 nucleotides agree with TRBD2. The CDR3 totals 14 residues. The germline gives CDR1 MNHNS, CDR2 SASEGT. Trimming cost V 7 bases and J 6 bases; bases outside gene matches: 6. The CDR3 sequence: CASNLAGEANEQFF. CDR3 nucleotides: TGTGCCAGCAACCTAGCGGGAGAGGCCAATGAGCAGTTCTTC.